This is a list of T cell receptor beta chains from one sample in a study of identical twins. TCRdb analysed the 5' RACE reads with MiXCR anew, one entry per CDR3 protein. This table has a few hundred thousand distinct CDR3 sequences, more than 20% appearing once. Another study also made use of these data, one on T cells expressing NK-cell markers.

Sequencing was carried out using CD4+ T cells sorted from blood. The receptors here all came from a woman in her late teens or twenties in good health. Each CDR3 is given with its conserved first and last residue. D genes are given only for firm matches. Expanded clones get a size class; other rows say once, few or many, or leave the size out.

v_gene	d_gene	len	j_gene	abundance	CDR3aa	CDR3nt
TRBV20-1	-	14	TRBJ1-1	-	CSARGDTTNTEAFF	TGCAGTGCTAGAGGGGACACAACGAACACTGAAGCTTTCTTT
TRBV10-3	TRBD1	13	TRBJ2-5	-	CAISGTGGETQYF	TGTGCCATCAGCGGGACAGGGGGGGAGACCCAGTACTTC
TRBV6-1	TRBD2	17	TRBJ2-1	-	CASRRLAGGISYNEQFF	TGTGCCAGCAGAAGACTAGCGGGGGGAATCTCCTACAATGAGCAGTTCTTC
TRBV4-1	-	15	TRBJ2-3	few	CASSQERGGADTQYF	TGCGCCAGCAGCCAAGAAAGGGGGGGAGCAGATACGCAGTATTTT
TRBV5-1	TRBD2	16	TRBJ2-1	few	CASRQTGLAGGTEQFF	TGCGCCAGCAGACAAACCGGACTAGCGGGGGGAACCGAGCAGTTCTTC
TRBV5-4	-	13	TRBJ2-5	-	CASSSPGRETQYF	TGTGCCAGCAGCTCTCCTGGGAGGGAGACCCAGTACTTC
TRBV5-5	TRBD2	15	TRBJ2-1	-	CASSPRTSGRGEQFF	TGTGCCAGCAGCCCCCGGACTAGCGGGAGGGGCGAGCAGTTCTTC
TRBV20-1	TRBD1	13	TRBJ1-4	-	CSASRGVNEKLFF	TGCAGTGCTAGCAGGGGGGTAAATGAAAAACTGTTTTTT
TRBV29-1	-	12	TRBJ2-1	-	CSVSKGNNEQFF	TGCAGCGTTAGTAAGGGGAACAATGAGCAGTTCTTC
TRBV18	-	16	TRBJ2-1	-	CASSPTALGSYNEQFF	TGTGCCAGCTCACCTACCGCCTTGGGGAGTTACAATGAGCAGTTCTTC
TRBV6-2/TRBV6-3	TRBD2	20	TRBJ2-1	-	CASTLSGPGLAGGTGNEQFF	TGTGCCAGCACCTTAAGCGGTCCCGGACTAGCGGGAGGTACTGGTAATGAGCAGTTCTTC
TRBV5-1	TRBD2	16	TRBJ2-1	few	CASSLGGGNFANEQFF	TGCGCCAGCAGCCTGGGCGGGGGAAACTTTGCGAATGAGCAGTTCTTC
TRBV7-9	-	11	TRBJ2-3	-	CASSSLLTQYF	TGTGCCAGCAGCTCGCTTCTTACGCAGTATTTT
TRBV15	-	13	TRBJ1-4	few	CATSRDPLEKLFF	TGTGCCACCAGCAGAGATCCGTTGGAAAAACTGTTTTTT
TRBV20-1	-	11	TRBJ2-7	few	CSAASRFEQYF	TGCAGTGCGGCCTCTCGGTTCGAGCAGTACTTC
TRBV7-2	-	13	TRBJ2-3	few	CASSSSGWDTQYF	TGTGCCAGCAGTAGTAGCGGTTGGGATACGCAGTATTTT
TRBV5-1	-	16	TRBJ2-1	-	CASSGRKGGSYNEQFF	TGCGCCAGCAGCGGAAGGAAAGGGGGCTCCTACAATGAGCAGTTCTTC
TRBV6-1	-	15	TRBJ2-7	-	CASLPRGGGFYEQYF	TGTGCCAGCCTCCCTCGAGGCGGGGGCTTCTACGAGCAGTACTTC
TRBV6-2/TRBV6-3	-	14	TRBJ2-1	once	CATLDISTPPAQFF	TGTGCCACCCTGGACATTTCTACTCCTCCCGCGCAGTTCTTC
TRBV12-3/TRBV12-4	-	13	TRBJ2-7	few	CASSLNRLGGQYF	TGTGCCAGCAGTCTCAATCGTTTGGGAGGCCAGTACTTC
TRBV6-6	TRBD2	13	TRBJ2-5	many	CASSLQGGETQYF	TGTGCCAGCAGTCTGCAGGGAGGGGAGACCCAGTACTTC
TRBV5-1	-	15	TRBJ1-1	-	CASSMTVTSVTEAFF	TGCGCCAGCAGCATGACAGTGACGTCGGTCACTGAAGCTTTCTTT
TRBV12-3/TRBV12-4	TRBD2	16	TRBJ2-1	few	CASGGAGGSSYNEQFF	TGTGCCAGCGGGGGAGCGGGGGGGAGCTCCTACAATGAGCAGTTCTTC
TRBV20-1	-	12	TRBJ2-1	few	CSAIKTFAEQFF	TGCAGTGCTATCAAAACTTTCGCTGAGCAGTTCTTC
TRBV5-1	-	11	TRBJ2-1	few	CASSNTNEQFF	TGCGCCAGCAGCAATACTAACGAGCAGTTCTTC
TRBV20-1	TRBD2	16	TRBJ2-1	-	CSAGPGTSGSYNEQFF	TGCAGTGCTGGACCCGGGACTAGCGGGAGCTACAATGAGCAGTTCTTC
TRBV6-2/TRBV6-3	TRBD2	16	TRBJ2-3	few	CASSLRTSGSLDTQYF	TGTGCCAGCAGTCTAAGGACTAGCGGGAGTTTAGATACGCAGTATTTT
TRBV20-1	-	14	TRBJ2-2	few	CSARPGQTTGELFF	TGCAGTGCCCGCCCGGGACAAACCACCGGGGAGCTGTTTTTT
TRBV5-1	TRBD2	17	TRBJ2-3	-	CASSLGVAGRYADTQYF	TGCGCCAGCAGCTTGGGGGTAGCGGGAAGGTATGCAGATACGCAGTATTTT
TRBV5-6	-	13	TRBJ1-1	few	CASATGSVTEAFF	TGTGCCAGCGCTACAGGGTCTGTCACTGAAGCTTTCTTT
TRBV5-6	-	14	TRBJ2-2	-	CASSLDISTGELFF	TGTGCCAGCAGCTTGGATATTTCCACCGGGGAGCTGTTTTTT